This T cell receptor (beta chain) was obtained from a study of human T cells and chemical hapten exposure. MiXCR was run by TCRdb on the RACE reads, yielding one entry per CDR3 protein. The sample contains some 330,000 distinct CDR3 sequences, approximately 5% of which appear only once. Noted time point: pre-sensitization, week 0. Treatment reported: therapeutic diphenylcyclopropenone sensitization with weekly scalp DPC. The V gene end was trimmed by 5 bases and the J gene end by 4 bases; junction bases not matched to a gene: 7. The CDR3 totals 15 residues. The rearrangement links TRBV12-3 or TRBV12-4 to TRBJ1-1; 10 bases fit TRBD1. Sequenced material: whole blood, taken in connection with sensitization to the hapten diphenylcyclopropenone (DPC). This receptor was taken from a woman aged 18-29 years with alopecia areata. Some clones in this sample may be carry-over from other donors' samples. CDR3 in amino acids: CASSPSTGGSTEAFF. CDR3 nucleotide sequence: TGTGCCAGCAGTCCTTCGACAGGGGGCTCCACTGAAGCTTTCTTT.